A single sample is the source of the 8 T cell receptor beta chains below, sequenced in a study of long-term antiretroviral therapy in people with HIV. They ran version v3.0 of the immunoSEQ assay at survey level. The method was immunoSEQ multiplex PCR; TCRdb's version includes in-frame clones alone and lacks a portion of them. The repertoire has approximately 25,000 clones, approximately 80% of them found once; the top ten carry 2% to 2.5%. The input for sequencing was unsorted PBMCs, taken 3 years after starting antiretroviral therapy. The receptors were gathered from a man over 45 with HIV.

This chain connects TRBV27 to TRBJ2-2; 8 bases are a match to TRBD1. The germline V gene has CDR1 MNHEY and CDR2 SMNVEV (reference sequence). The CDR3 contains 15 residues. The V gene end was trimmed by 6 bases and the J gene end by 2 bases; junction bases not matched to a gene: 5. CDR3 sequence reads: CASRSDRGNTGELFF. The CDR3 DNA is TGTGCCAGCAGATCCGACAGGGGAAACACCGGGGAGCTGTTTTTT.

The chain links TRBV27 to TRBJ1-2; D might be TRBD1 (6 bases). Germline CDR1 and CDR2: MNHEY and SMNVEV (reference sequence). This CDR3 comprises 16 residues. The V gene lost 1 base and the J gene lost 7 bases, with 19 bases spanning the gap. CDR3 protein: CASSLYGQLLLAGYTF. DNA of the CDR3: TGTGCCAGCAGTTTATACGGACAGCTATTGTTAGCTGGCTACACCTTC.

The V gene is TRBV2, the J gene TRBJ1-2; D is unclear. CDR1 and CDR2 (germline): SNHLY, FYNNEI. The CDR3 loop spans 13 amino acids. The V and J ends lost 6 bases and 4 bases respectively, with 12 bases between them. DNA of the CDR3: TGTGCCAGCAGGCCTGGACTTAGCTATGGCTACACCTTC. It encodes CASRPGLSYGYTF.

The genes are TRBV2 and TRBJ1-6; the D gene is possibly TRBD1 (5 bases). Trimming shortened V by 7 bases and J by 10 bases, and 11 bases separated the two germline ends. This CDR3 region has 12 residues. Germline assignment: CDR1 SNHLY and CDR2 FYNNEI. For the CDR3, the DNA is TGTGCCAGCATATCAGGGAACTCACCCCTCCACTTT. This gives the protein CASISGNSPLHF.

This rearrangement joins TRBV19 to TRBJ2-6; weak D call: TRBD2 (6 bases). V was trimmed by 1 base and J by 4 bases, leaving 14 bases between them. The CDR3 covers 17 residues. Germline values: CDR1 LNHDA, CDR2 SQIVND (reference sequence). The CDR3 sequence: CASSIAAGRTGANVLTF. In nucleotides, the CDR3 is TGTGCCAGTAGTATAGCGGCAGGGAGGACCGGGGCCAACGTCCTGACTTTC.

The chain has TRBV5-8 and TRBJ1-6; D call uncertain. V was trimmed by 1 base and J by 2 bases, leaving 7 bases between them. This CDR3 spans 15 amino acids. Germline CDR1 and CDR2: SGHTS and YDEGEE. The CDR3: CASSLSITYNSPLHF. The CDR3 DNA sequence: TGTGCCAGCAGCTTGTCGATTACCTATAATTCACCCCTCCACTTT.

This clone was seen only once. The chain carries TRBV9 and TRBJ2-7; 7 positions agree with TRBD1. The J segment lost 1 base and the V segment lost 4 bases, leaving 5 bases of the junction unmatched. The CDR3 covers 14 residues. Looked up from germline, CDR1 is SGDLS and CDR2 is YYNGEE. This chain's CDR3 is CASSSQTGSYEQYF. For the CDR3, the DNA is TGTGCCAGCAGCTCGCAGACAGGGTCCTACGAGCAGTACTTC.

About this clone itself: The junction and the germline gene differ at one end; a read error may be behind it. The chain joins TRBV7-7 to TRBJ2-5; D gene unclear. CDR1 and CDR2 (germline): SSHAT, FNYEAQ (reference sequence). CDR3 length: 13 residues. The CDR3 DNA reads TGTGCTAGCAGCTTAGTTTCCCAAGAGACCCAGTACTTC. Translating gives CASSLVSQETQYF.